The rows below give T cell receptor beta chains drawn from one sample of a study of OX40 agonist ivuxolimab in advanced cancers. Here immunoSEQ multiplex PCR was the method, and the copy in TCRdb shows in-frame clones only, minus some. Of about 60,000 clones listed, more than 80% were seen once; the top ten hold over 3%. The specimen comprised CD4+ or CD8+ T cells sorted from blood, sampled in a trial of the OX40 agonist ivuxolimab. The receptors come from an adult with an advanced solid tumor such as melanoma, head and neck, liver or kidney cancer. The CDR3 runs from the conserved cysteine through the conserved F or W. A D gene is named only where the DNA matches it firmly. Where a row states a size, it is once, few, many or the class of an expanded clone; other rows omit it.

TRBJ1-4	TRBV7-7	NA	NA	CASSTDFKGKLFF	TGTGCCAGCAGCACGGATTTTAAGGGAAAACTGTTTTTT
TRBJ1-1	TRBV21-1	NA	NA	CASRWCLATIRTEAFF	TGTGCCAGCAGGTGGTGTTTAGCTACAATTCGCACTGAAGCTTTCTTT
TRBJ2-1	TRBV2	NA	NA	CASGVDQTYNEQFF	TGTGCCAGCGGCGTGGACCAAACCTACAATGAGCAGTTCTTC
TRBJ2-4	TRBV5-4	NA	TRBD1	CASSPGGRAKNIQYF	TGTGCCAGCAGCCCAGGGGGTAGGGCCAAAAACATTCAGTACTTC
TRBJ1-1	TRBV5-1	NA	NA	CASSQGPNTEAFF	TGCGCCAGCAGCCAAGGACCGAACACTGAAGCTTTCTTT
TRBJ1-1	TRBV9	NA	NA	CAISYGGPGKNTEAFF	TGTGCCATTTCATACGGGGGTCCGGGGAAGAACACTGAAGCTTTCTTT
TRBJ2-7	TRBV7-2	NA	NA	CASSPGVGAPGEQYF	TGTGCCAGCAGCCCGGGGGTGGGGGCCCCCGGCGAGCAGTACTTC
TRBJ1-5	TRBV19	NA	NA	CASTSSWQHSNQPQHF	TGTGCCAGTACCTCCTCGTGGCAGCATAGCAATCAGCCCCAGCATTTT
TRBJ1-6	TRBV30	NA	NA	CAWGRLGPALNSPLHF	TGTGCCTGGGGACGATTGGGGCCGGCTCTAAATTCACCCCTCCACTTT
TRBJ2-7	TRBV29-1	NA	TRBD2	CSVELATNYEQYF	TGCAGCGTGGAACTAGCGACCAACTACGAGCAGTACTTC
TRBJ2-2	TRBV27	once	NA	CASSLWGTGELFF	TGTGCCAGCAGCCTATGGGGCACCGGGGAGCTGTTTTTT
TRBJ1-5	TRBV6-6	NA	NA	CASSYGGADQPQHF	TGTGCCAGCAGTTACGGGGGGGCGGATCAGCCCCAGCATTTT
TRBJ1-5	TRBV19	NA	NA	CASSMRAGGVRDQPQHF	TGTGCCAGTAGTATGAGGGCGGGGGGCGTGAGGGATCAGCCCCAGCATTTT